A single sample gave rise to the 28 T cell receptor beta chains below, sequenced in a study of blood T cells in healthy people across ages. Alongside a J-beta primer mix, a sample-barcoded 5' primer served in a second PCR lasting roughly 6 to 12 cycles. TCRdb recomputed calls from the 5' RACE reads with MiXCR, one row per CDR3 protein. The table records about 1.1 million distinct CDR3 sequences, 35% to 40% of them present only once. The material sequenced was blood. Source of these receptors: a man aged 18 to 35 in good health.

This clonotype was detected ten times or more. V and J are TRBV4-3 and TRBJ2-1; D gene ambiguous. Trimming removed 4 bases at V and 1 base at J, with 14 bases between. This CDR3 contains 16 residues. Germline V gene sequence: CDR1 LGHNA, CDR2 YSLEER. The CDR3 sequence: CASSPVWRPSYNEQFF. CDR3 in DNA: TGCGCCAGCAGCCCCGTCTGGAGACCGTCCTACAATGAGCAGTTCTTC.

The rearrangement uses TRBV30 and TRBJ1-5; no clear D gene. The germline CDR1 and CDR2 sequences are GTSNPN and SVGIG (reference sequence). The V and J ends lost 0 bases and 3 bases respectively, with 12 bases between them. This CDR3 comprises 15 residues. CDR3: CAWSVLAGFNQPQHF. The CDR3 DNA follows: TGTGCCTGGAGTGTACTTGCAGGTTTCAATCAGCCCCAGCATTTT.

In its sample, this clonotype was seen a few times. The chain joins TRBV10-3 to TRBJ1-1; 10 bases line up with TRBD1. V shed 5 bases and J 0 bases; nucleotides not matched to a gene: 9. Germline V gives CDR1 ENHRY, CDR2 SYGVKD. The CDR3 is made up of 17 amino acids. CDR3 bases: TGTGCCATCAGTCCCGGGACAGGGGCCACCATGAACACTGAAGCTTTCTTT. Protein sequence: CAISPGTGATMNTEAFF.

On this clonotype itself: One junction end disagrees with the germline gene, perhaps due to a read error. The rearrangement uses TRBV6-2 or TRBV6-3 and TRBJ2-1; 11 bases line up with TRBD2. This CDR3 has 14 residues. The germline CDR1 and CDR2 sequences are MNHEY and SVGEGT. The CDR3 loop is CTSSRLAGHLQQFF. The DNA for the CDR3 is TGTACCAGCAGTAGACTAGCGGGGCACCTCCAGCAGTTCTTC.

J is TRBJ2-1 and V is TRBV20-1; 8 bases match TRBD1. V shed 3 bases, J shed 5 bases, and the junction held 6 bases outside the gene matches. There are 14 residues in the CDR3. The V gene's germline CDR1 is DFQATT and CDR2 SNEGSKA (reference sequence). The CDR3 DNA reads as TGCAGTGCTAGGCCACAGGGGGGTGACAATGAGCAGTTCTTC. It yields the protein CSARPQGGDNEQFF.

The chain links TRBV6-6 to TRBJ1-2; 7 bases line up with TRBD1. Germline V gives CDR1 MNHNY, CDR2 SVGAGI (reference sequence). CDR3 length equals 15 residues. Losses at the gene ends were 7 bases for V and 2 bases for J; bases not matched to a gene: 10. The CDR3 bases are TGTGCCAGCAACATAGCCGGGACAGCCAACTATGGCTACACCTTC. Residues: CASNIAGTANYGYTF.

This clonotype appeared a few times. CDR3 sequence (DNA): TGCAGTCTTGCTTCTCGGGGGGCGAACCAGCCCCAGCATTTT. As protein: CSLASRGANQPQHF. The chain links TRBV20-1 to TRBJ1-5; the D gene is possibly TRBD1 (6 bases). Germline CDR1 DFQATT, CDR2 SNEGSKA (reference sequence). The CDR3 consists of 14 residues. Deletions cut 8 bases from V and 7 bases from J, with 21 bases between.

The table lists this clonotype with a few counts. This rearrangement joins TRBV7-2 to TRBJ1-2; the D is unclear. Trimming left V 2 bases short and J 1 base short, with 5 bases between. CDR3 length: 13 residues. The germline CDR1 and CDR2 sequences are SGHTA and FQGNSA. The CDR3 nucleotides read TGTGCCAGCAGCTTAATGCTTAACTATGGCTACACCTTC. Translation: CASSLMLNYGYTF.

As for this clonotype: A much larger clone sits a single nucleotide away, making a read error possible. The chain couples TRBV4-1 to TRBJ2-5; TRBD1 aligns across 9 bases. The germline gives CDR1 MGHRA, CDR2 YSYEKL. The V segment lost 1 base and the J segment 11 bases; nucleotides outside the gene matches: 11. This CDR3 has 15 residues. The CDR3 loop is CASSQAGTGYNEQYF. The CDR3 region has the DNA TGCGCCAGCAGCCAAGCTGGGACAGGGTACAATGAGCAGTACTTC.

This clonotype has ten or more counts. The CDR3: CASSDDRKETQYF. CDR3 coding DNA: TGTGCCAGCAGTGATGACAGAAAAGAGACCCAGTACTTC. J is TRBJ2-5 and V is TRBV2; D might be TRBD1 (5 bases). In germline, CDR1 is SNHLY, CDR2 FYNNEI. V lost 3 bases, J lost 3 bases, and 8 bases lay in between. The CDR3 totals 13 residues.

This chain uses TRBV6-5 with TRBJ1-2; perhaps TRBD1 as D (5 bases). CDR3 length: 13 residues. Trimming pared 0 bases from V and 8 bases from J, leaving 10 bases between. Germline CDR1 and CDR2: MNHEY and SVGAGI. The DNA for the CDR3 is TGTGCCAGCAGTTACTCAAGCAGGGACGGCTACACCTTC. Its translation is CASSYSSRDGYTF.

This rearrangement joins TRBV11-2 to TRBJ2-7; weak D call: TRBD2 (5 bases). Deletions cut 1 base from V and 1 base from J, with 8 bases between. Germline assignment: CDR1 SGHAT and CDR2 FQNNGV. This CDR3 comprises 14 residues. The CDR3 nucleotides are TGTGCCAGCAGCTTAGCGGGGAGATCCTACGAGCAGTACTTC. It specifies CASSLAGRSYEQYF.

The rearrangement uses TRBV4-3 and TRBJ1-1; no firm D call. The CDR3 is 14 residues long. The V gene's germline CDR1 is LGHNA and CDR2 YSLEER. Deletions cut 0 bases from V and 3 bases from J, with 8 bases between. DNA of the CDR3: TGCGCCAGCAGCCAAGATCGGCAGCACACTGAAGCTTTCTTT. It translates to CASSQDRQHTEAFF.

The CDR3 DNA follows: TGTGCCAGCAGCTCGATTCGGAGGGACTCCTACAATGAGCAGTTCTTC. Residues: CASSSIRRDSYNEQFF. This sequence joins TRBV11-2 and TRBJ2-1; maybe TRBD2 (6 bases). Germline V CDR1 and CDR2: SGHAT, FQNNGV. Trimming cost V 4 bases and J 0 bases, with 13 bases left between them. The CDR3 covers 16 residues.

A few counts support this clonotype. This rearrangement joins TRBV20-1 to TRBJ2-7, with 7 positions matching TRBD2. The CDR3 covers 14 residues. V gave up 0 bases and J gave up 7 bases; unmatched junction bases: 9. In germline, CDR1 is DFQATT, CDR2 SNEGSKA (reference sequence). This chain's CDR3 is CSARDPGGSGEQYF. CDR3 bases: TGCAGTGCTAGAGATCCCGGGGGGTCGGGGGAGCAGTACTTC.

With respect to this clonotype: The DNA is left out, because the CDR3 cannot be placed on it with certainty; the CDR3 is given as TCRdb lists it. This chain connects TRBV29-1 to TRBJ2-1; TRBD1 is the table's D call and was not checked against the DNA. The CDR3 is 12 residues long, ends included. Germline V gene sequence: CDR1 SQVTM, CDR2 ANQGSEA. CDR3 loop: CSVGKGTGPMFF.

J is TRBJ1-1 and V is TRBV7-9; a possible D gene is TRBD1 (5 bases). The CDR3 spans 15 residues. V lost 5 bases to trimming and J lost 3 bases, with 16 bases between them. Germline CDR1 SEHNR, CDR2 FQNEAQ (reference sequence). CDR3 in amino acids: CASSQWGGRHTEAFF. In DNA form, the CDR3 reads TGTGCCAGCAGCCAATGGGGGGGGAGGCACACTGAAGCTTTCTTT.

The chain employs TRBV12-3 or TRBV12-4 and TRBJ1-2, with no clear D. V lost 8 bases, J lost 4 bases, and 26 bases lay in between. The CDR3 is 17 amino acids. CDR3 amino acids: CASSSSAGPQLPYGYTF. CDR3 sequence (DNA): TGTGCCAGCTCCTCTTCAGCCGGGCCCCAGCTCCCCTATGGCTACACCTTC.

Only a few counts were recorded for this clonotype. V is TRBV6-2 or TRBV6-3 and J is TRBJ2-1, with D perhaps being TRBD1 or TRBD2 (5 bases each). The CDR3 runs to 14 residues. Trimming cost V 7 bases and J 3 bases, with 13 bases left between them. Germline V lookup: CDR1 MNHEY, CDR2 SVGEGT. CDR3 nucleotides: TGTGCCAGCACGAACTTGGGGGACTACAATGAGCAGTTCTTC. This sequence encodes CASTNLGDYNEQFF.

This clonotype is a singleton in its sample. The chain is built from TRBV6-5 and TRBJ1-2; D remains unclear. The germline CDR1 and CDR2 sequences are MNHEY and SVGAGI. Trimming shortened V by 5 bases and J by 2 bases, and 12 bases separated the two germline ends. The CDR3 totals 14 residues. The CDR3, as DNA: TGTGCCAGCAGTAGGACGAGCGGCAACTATGGCTACACCTTC. It yields the protein CASSRTSGNYGYTF.

The rearrangement links TRBV10-3 to TRBJ2-1; D is possibly TRBD1 (6 bases). V lost 3 bases, J lost 7 bases, and 13 bases lay in between. CDR1 ENHRY and CDR2 SYGVKD come from the germline V gene. The CDR3 covers 14 residues. CDR3: CAISDSGHGNEQFF. The CDR3 coding sequence is TGTGCCATCAGTGATTCGGGACATGGGAATGAGCAGTTCTTC.

This clonotype has more than one count but fewer than ten. The rearrangement links TRBV25-1 to TRBJ2-5; 12 nucleotides align to TRBD2. V lost 6 bases, J lost 11 bases, and 16 bases stayed unmatched. CDR1 MGHDK and CDR2 SYGVNS come from the germline V gene. The CDR3 sequence is 16 residues long. CDR3 protein: CASSPLSSGGVYEQYF. In nucleotides, the CDR3 is TGTGCCAGCAGCCCCCTATCTAGCGGGGGGGTATATGAGCAGTACTTC.

In DNA form, the CDR3 reads TGTGCCAGCAGTTACTCGAGCACAACTAACACTGAAGCTTTCTTT. This gives the protein CASSYSSTTNTEAFF. The chain recombines TRBV6-5 with TRBJ1-1; D ambiguous. In germline, CDR1 is MNHEY, CDR2 SVGAGI. CDR3 length: 15 amino acids. Trimming removed 0 bases at V and 2 bases at J, with 10 bases between.

V is TRBV9 and J is TRBJ1-2; D unclear. Looked up from germline, CDR1 is SGDLS and CDR2 is YYNGEE. This CDR3 has 15 amino acids. V dropped 0 bases and J dropped 2 bases, with 11 bases sitting between them. The CDR3 is CASSVGAEENYGYTF. The CDR3 DNA reads as TGTGCCAGCAGCGTAGGGGCAGAAGAGAACTATGGCTACACCTTC.

Only a few counts were recorded for this clonotype. CDR3 amino acids: CTSSLDWPPHEQFF. Here the CDR3 DNA reads TGTACCAGCAGCTTAGATTGGCCACCCCATGAGCAGTTCTTC. This chain uses TRBV7-2 with TRBJ2-1; D is unresolved. Germline assignment: CDR1 SGHTA and CDR2 FQGNSA. V lost 1 base to trimming and J lost 8 bases, with 12 bases between them. The CDR3 is 14 residues long.

This clonotype has ten or more counts. The chain carries TRBV7-8 and TRBJ2-3, with unresolved D. From germline, CDR1 is SGHVS and CDR2 FQNEAQ. The CDR3 has 15 amino acids. With 0 bases removed from V and 0 bases from J, the gap between germline ends came to 7 bases. In DNA form, the CDR3 reads TGTGCCAGCAGCTTAGCGCCAGAGAGCACAGATACGCAGTATTTT. Protein: CASSLAPESTDTQYF.

This clonotype occurred many times. V usage is TRBV6-2 or TRBV6-3 and J usage is TRBJ2-5; 9 bases align to TRBD2. The V and J ends lost 8 bases and 2 bases, in that order; junction bases with no gene match: 12. In germline, CDR1 is MNHEY, CDR2 SVGEGT. The CDR3 loop spans 16 amino acids. DNA of the CDR3: TGTGCCAGCGACAGGGACCTTAGCGGGGGACAAGAGACCCAGTACTTC. This translates into CASDRDLSGGQETQYF.

This clonotype has just a few counts. V usage is TRBV10-3 and J usage is TRBJ2-4; maybe TRBD1 (5 bases). Trimming removed 9 bases at V and 8 bases at J, with 14 bases between. Germline V lookup: CDR1 ENHRY, CDR2 SYGVKD. The CDR3 length is 12 residues. In nucleotides, the CDR3 is TGTGCCATTGGGGCCTCTGGGGACATTCAGTACTTC. Amino acids: CAIGASGDIQYF.